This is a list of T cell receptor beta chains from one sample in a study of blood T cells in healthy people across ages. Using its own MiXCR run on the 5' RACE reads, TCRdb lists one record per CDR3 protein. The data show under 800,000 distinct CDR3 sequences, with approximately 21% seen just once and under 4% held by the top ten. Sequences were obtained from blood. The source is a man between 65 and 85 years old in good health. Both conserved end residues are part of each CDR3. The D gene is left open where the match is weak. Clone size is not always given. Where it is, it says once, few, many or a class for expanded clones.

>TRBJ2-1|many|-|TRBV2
TGTGCCAGCAGTGAAGGGGAAGGTCCATACAATGAGCAGTTCTTC
CASSEGEGPYNEQFF
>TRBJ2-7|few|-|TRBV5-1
TGCGCCAGCAGCTTGGGGGTTGGCCAAAACTACGAGCAGTACTTC
CASSLGVGQNYEQYF
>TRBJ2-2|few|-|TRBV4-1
TGCGCCAGCAGCCAGTGGGACACCGGGGAGCTGTTTTTT
CASSQWDTGELFF
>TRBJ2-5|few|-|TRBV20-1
TGCAGTGCTAGAGCTTCCCCCTCCCAAGAGACCCAGTACTTC
CSARASPSQETQYF
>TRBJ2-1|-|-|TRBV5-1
TGCGCCAGCAGCTTCCGAGATAGGCAGTTCTTC
CASSFRDRQFF
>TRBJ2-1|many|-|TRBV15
TGTGCCACCAGCAGAGATCTACCGGGCGGGAACAATGAGCAGTTCTTC
CATSRDLPGGNNEQFF
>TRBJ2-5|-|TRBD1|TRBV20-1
TGCAGTGCTAGTCCCTTGACAGGGGAAGAGACCCAGTACTTC
CSASPLTGEETQYF
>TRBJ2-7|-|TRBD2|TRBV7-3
TGTGCCAGCAGCCAAACTAGCGGGAGATTCTACGAGCAGTACTTC
CASSQTSGRFYEQYF
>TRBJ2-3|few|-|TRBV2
TGTGCCAGCAACGCCCCGGGACGGGACACAGATACGCAGTATTTT
CASNAPGRDTDTQYF
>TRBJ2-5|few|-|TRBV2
TGTGCCAGCAGTGAAGCGCGCCAGGCCCAGTACTTC
CASSEARQAQYF
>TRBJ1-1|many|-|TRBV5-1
TGCGCCAGCAGCTTGGGGACAGTGAACACTGAAGCTTTCTTT
CASSLGTVNTEAFF
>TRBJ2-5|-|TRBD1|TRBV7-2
TGTGCCAGCAGCGTACAGGGGGTGGGCCAAGAGACCCAGTACTTC
CASSVQGVGQETQYF
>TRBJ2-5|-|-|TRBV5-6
TGTGCCAGCAGGGGGCCCCCTGTGGAGACCCAGTACTTC
CASRGPPVETQYF
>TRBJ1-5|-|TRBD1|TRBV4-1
TGCGCCAGCAGCCAGGAAAGGACAGGGTCGAATCAGCCCCAGCATTTT
CASSQERTGSNQPQHF
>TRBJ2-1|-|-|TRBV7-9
TGTGCCAGCAGCTTACTGACTAGCTCCTACAATGAGCAGTTCTTC
CASSLLTSSYNEQFF
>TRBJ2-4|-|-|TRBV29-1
TGCAGCGTTGGGACGGCACTAGCCAAAAACATTCAGTACTTC
CSVGTALAKNIQYF
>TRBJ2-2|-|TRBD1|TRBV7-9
TGTGCCAGCAGCGAGGGGGCGAGGATCTGGGAGCTGTTTTTT
CASSEGARIWELFF
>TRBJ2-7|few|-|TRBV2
TGTGCCAGCAGTGAAGAACTGGACGCTTACGAGCAGTACTTC
CASSEELDAYEQYF